This T cell receptor (beta chain) was captured in a study of T cell responses to AZD1222 COVID-19 vaccine. Whole-study findings and limits: Of the AZD1222 recipients, only five or six were seropositive at baseline.

V gave up 6 bases and J gave up 5 bases, with 10 bases separating them. The CDR3 has 13 amino acids. Germline CDR1 and CDR2: WSHSY and SAAADI. TCRdb's copy holds only in-frame clones and misses some; the assay was immunoSEQ multiplex PCR. The data hold fewer than 120,000 clones, with 70% to 90% observed a single time. On this clone: Antigen specificity is unknown.

This TCR derives from an adult who received the AZD1222 COVID-19 vaccine. This rearrangement joins TRBV10-2 to TRBJ1-4, with D tentatively TRBD1 (6 bases). This material consisted of peripheral blood, taken 28 days after the second AZD1222 dose. CDR3 nucleotides: TGCGCCAGCAGCCGGGACAAAAATGAAAAACTGTTTTTT. Protein: CASSRDKNEKLFF.